The text below deals with one T cell receptor (beta chain). Antigen specificity is unknown. This record belongs to a study of shared clonotypes between healthy human individuals. Study-wide findings and caveats: Memory subsets generally showed smaller estimated richness than naive subsets did.

Trimming removed 4 bases from V and 1 base from J, with 14 bases in between. This CDR3 is 16 amino acids long. Per germline, CDR1 SGHTA and CDR2 FQGNSA. Data came from immunoSEQ multiplex PCR; TCRdb stores just in-frame clones and leaves some out. The sample yields millions of clones, roughly 93% seen once. The origin of this receptor is a man aged 18 to 30 in good health. Some clones in this sample may be carry-over from other donors' samples. The chain recombines TRBV7-2 with TRBJ1-3; D remains ambiguous. Specimen: naive CD4+ T cells from PBMCs. Subset here: CD45RA+ positively selected. The CDR3 DNA is TGTGCCAGCAGCTCCACAGCTTCGGGGTCTGGAAACACCATATATTTT. It encodes CASSSTASGSGNTIYF.